The present TCR beta chain was sequenced within a study of shared clonotypes between healthy human individuals. On the study more broadly: Each donor contributed plates that comprised three CD4 naive, three CD4 memory, two CD8 naive and one CD8 memory.

Study findings and constraints: Sequencing depth was a factor that was expected to affect clonotype sharing among donors. The sole specimen, blood, was sampled, and tissue repertoires likely differ.

Of note for this clone: Its antigen is unidentified.

Looked up from germline, CDR1 is LGHNA and CDR2 is YNFKEQ. V lost 3 bases to trimming and J lost 5 bases; unmatched junction nucleotides: 4. This CDR3 contains 15 residues. The study ran the assay at deep level. Sequenced by immunoSEQ multiplex PCR; TCRdb stores in-frame clones only, minus some. The top ten clones hold more than 1.5% of a sample with 2 million to 2.5 million clones, about 92% of them seen once. The naive CD8 subset, CD45RO-negative cells positively selected for CCR7, excluded terminally differentiated effector memory CD45RA+ cells. Sequenced: naive CD8+ T cells from PBMCs. The source of this sequence is a man younger than 35 in good health. Some clones in this sample may be carry-over from other donors' samples. The J gene is TRBJ2-7, the V gene TRBV4-2; 13 nucleotides match TRBD2. CDR3: CASSQGLAGWNEQYF. CDR3 coding DNA: TGTGCCAGCAGCCAGGGACTAGCGGGATGGAACGAGCAGTACTTC.